What follows describes a single T cell receptor beta chain. Its target is unknown. An even split of each subset's genomic DNA across several immunoSEQ plates was performed. PCR replicates from unsorted PBMC used 250 to 300 ng DNA, and this amount was some 30,000 T cell genomes. Assay used: immunoSEQ multiplex PCR; TCRdb lists only in-frame clones, some missing. The sample holds about 470,000 clones, around 75% seen once. The data are from a study of shared clonotypes between healthy human individuals. Genomic DNA for unsorted samples, which was extracted with the QIAamp DNA Blood Mini kit, came from around 93 million PBMCs. Study-wide points: It was anticipated that sequencing depth would influence how many clonotypes donors shared.

The TCR sequence derives from a woman between 40 and 50 years old in good health. Some clones in this sample may be carry-over from other donors' samples. Sequenced material: PBMCs.

The CDR3 loop is CASQPSPGQGNTGELFF. The CDR3 bases are TGTGCCAGCCAGCCCTCACCGGGGCAGGGTAACACCGGGGAGCTGTTTTTT. The chain is built from TRBV28 and TRBJ2-2, with D perhaps given as TRBD1 or TRBD2 (5 bases each). Trimming took off 8 bases at V and 2 bases at J, with 21 bases between the two ends. The V gene's germline CDR1 is MDHEN and CDR2 SYDVKM. This CDR3 is 17 amino acids long.